Below, 5 T cell receptor beta chains from the same sample are listed, as sequenced in a study of T cell repertoires in cytomegalovirus infection. TCRdb analysed the reads with MiXCR anew, one entry per CDR3 protein. The profile shows 70,000 to 85,000 distinct CDR3 sequences, about 40% of them singletons. No antigen has been assigned to these receptors. The specimen was CD8+ T cells from cultured PBMCs, collected from culture after CMV antigen stimulation. The receptors come from a human donor in good health (CMV status not recorded). Some clones in this sample may be carry-over from other donors' samples.

This clonotype occurred a few times. The genes are TRBV7-2 and TRBJ1-1; D uncertain. Trimming took off 1 base at V and 4 bases at J, with 10 bases between the two ends. The CDR3 covers 14 residues. CDR1 and CDR2 from the germline V gene are SGHTA and FQGNSA. The CDR3 bases are TGTGCCAGCAGCTTAGTTCCGGGGTCCACTGAAGCTTTCTTT. Its protein product is CASSLVPGSTEAFF.

The rearrangement links TRBV6-1 to TRBJ2-7, with no clear D. V gave up 1 base and J gave up 2 bases, with 9 bases separating them. CDR3 length equals 14 residues. The germline V gene encodes CDR1 MNHNS and CDR2 SASEGT. The CDR3 loop reads CASSEVPGAYEQYF. Written as DNA, the CDR3 is TGTGCCAGCAGTGAAGTCCCCGGAGCCTACGAGCAGTACTTC.

V and J are TRBV6-1 and TRBJ2-5, with D perhaps matching TRBD1 (6 bases). Germline loops: CDR1 MNHNS, CDR2 SASEGT. The CDR3 totals 14 residues. Trimming stripped 6 bases from V and 1 base from J, with 12 bases between. For the CDR3, the DNA is TGTGCCAGCAGCCCTCGAGGGGGCCAAGAGACCCAGTACTTC. Encoded protein: CASSPRGGQETQYF.

The rearrangement joins TRBV20-1 to TRBJ1-5; D is perhaps TRBD1 (5 bases). The germline V and J ends were trimmed by 0 bases and 3 bases, with 15 bases remaining between them. This CDR3 has 16 residues. The germline V gene has CDR1 DFQATT and CDR2 SNEGSKA (reference sequence). CDR3 sequence (DNA): TGCAGTGCTAGAGATCTGACGGGAGGGGACAATCAGCCCCAGCATTTT. Translation: CSARDLTGGDNQPQHF.

The table lists this clonotype with many counts. The V call is TRBV25-1, the J call TRBJ2-3; no reliable D call. Trimming took off 10 bases at V and 5 bases at J, with 10 bases between the two ends. Per germline, CDR1 MGHDK and CDR2 SYGVNS. The CDR3 is made up of 11 amino acids. The CDR3 DNA reads as TGTGCCACATCCTTAGGAGATACGCAGTATTTT. This gives the protein CATSLGDTQYF. Full variable domain (rest looked up from reference TRBV25-1 and TRBJ2-3): EADIYQTPRYLVIGTGKKITLECSQTMGHDKMYWYQQDPGMELHLIHYSYGVNSTEKGDLSSESTVSRIRTEHFPLTLESARPSHTSQYLCATSLGDTQYFGPGTRLTVL.